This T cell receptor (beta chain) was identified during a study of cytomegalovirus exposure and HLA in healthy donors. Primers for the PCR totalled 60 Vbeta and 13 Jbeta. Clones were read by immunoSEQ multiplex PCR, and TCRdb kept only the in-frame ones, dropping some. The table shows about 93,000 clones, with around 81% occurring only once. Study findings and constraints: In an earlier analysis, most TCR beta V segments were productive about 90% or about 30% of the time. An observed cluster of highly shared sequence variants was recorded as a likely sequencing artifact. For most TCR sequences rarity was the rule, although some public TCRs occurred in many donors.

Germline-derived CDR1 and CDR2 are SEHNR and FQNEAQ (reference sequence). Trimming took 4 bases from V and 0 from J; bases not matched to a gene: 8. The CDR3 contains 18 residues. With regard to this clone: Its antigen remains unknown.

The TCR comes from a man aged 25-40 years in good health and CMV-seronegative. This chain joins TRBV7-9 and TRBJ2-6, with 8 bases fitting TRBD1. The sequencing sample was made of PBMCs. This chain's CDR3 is CASSSDREKISGANVLTF. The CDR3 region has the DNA TGTGCCAGCAGCTCGGACAGGGAGAAAATCTCTGGGGCCAACGTCCTGACTTTC.